Sequencing of this T cell receptor beta chain was carried out in a study of read filtering for tumor transcriptome and immune sequencing. The library was built from about 370 ng RNA with molecular barcoded adaptors for alpha/delta and beta/gamma chains. TCRdb re-called the reads with MiXCR, one entry per CDR3 protein. The sample has approximately 6,500 distinct CDR3 sequences, roughly a quarter seen once; the top ten hold around 48%. This clonotype is labeled medium-sized (0.01 to 0.1%). Trimming cost V 2 bases and J 6 bases, with 11 bases left between them. CDR3 size: 14 residues. CDR1 is MNHEY, CDR2 SMNVEV, per germline (reference sequence).

This clonotype was sampled from a donor at least 40 years old with multiple myeloma. The specimen was a population of CD138-negative cells sorted from bone marrow. The chain joins TRBV27 to TRBJ2-1; D perhaps matches TRBD2 (5 bases). The CDR3 region is CASSLILDLNEQFF. The DNA for the CDR3 is TGTGCCAGCAGTTTAATACTAGATCTCAATGAGCAGTTCTTC.